Listed below are T cell receptor beta chains from one sample, sequenced in a study of blood T cell repertoires in COVID-19. Clones were sequenced by immunoSEQ multiplex PCR, and TCRdb holds only the in-frame ones, with some missing. The sample has about 150,000 clones, 88% seen once. Sequenced sample: peripheral blood. These receptor sequences come from a man aged 50 or older who had recovered from COVID-19. Both conserved end residues are part of each CDR3. A D gene is named only where the DNA matches it firmly. Some rows have no size entry. The others give once, few or many, or a class for an expanded clone.

j_gene | abundance | v_gene | d_gene | CDR3nt | CDR3aa
TRBJ2-3 | . | TRBV4-3 | TRBD2 | TGCGCCAGCAGCCAAGAGGAGCGGGAGGTAGATACGCAGTATTTT | CASSQEEREVDTQYF
TRBJ2-1 | . | TRBV5-1 | TRBD2 | TGCGCCAGCAGCACCCGGGGACTAGCGGGGGGTAATGAGCAGTTCTTC | CASSTRGLAGGNEQFF
TRBJ2-7 | . | TRBV12-3/TRBV12-4 | . | TGTGCCAGCAGCGGGACCTACGAGCAGTACTTC | CASSGTYEQYF
TRBJ1-2 | . | TRBV10-3 | TRBD1 | TGTGCCATCAGTGAGGGGGACAGGCGAGCGGGCTACACCTTC | CAISEGDRRAGYTF
TRBJ2-7 | . | TRBV10-3 | . | TGTGCCATCAGTGGTATAGACAAGGACGAGCAGTACTTC | CAISGIDKDEQYF
TRBJ1-1 | . | TRBV4-3 | . | TGCGCCAGCAGCCAGTCCCTCAGAACTGAAGCTTTCTTT | CASSQSLRTEAFF
TRBJ1-2 | . | TRBV5-1 | TRBD1 | TGCGCCAGCAGCCCGGACAGGGACTATGGCTACACCTTC | CASSPDRDYGYTF
TRBJ2-2 | . | TRBV27 | . | TGTGCCAGCAGCATCAGCGGGCCGAACACCGGGGAGCTGTTTTTT | CASSISGPNTGELFF
TRBJ1-5 | . | TRBV6-4 | . | TGTGCCAGCAGTGAAGGCATTGGAGGACAGCCCCAGCATTTT | CASSEGIGGQPQHF
TRBJ2-3 | few | TRBV5-4 | TRBD2 | TGTGCCAGCAGCCCGCGACTAGCGGGGATCACAGATACGCAGTATTTT | CASSPRLAGITDTQYF
TRBJ2-5 | . | TRBV29-1 | . | . | CSVGSGSDF
TRBJ2-2 | . | TRBV29-1 | . | TGCAGCGTTGAAAGGAGACAGGCGAGCGGGGAGCTGTTTTTT | CSVERRQASGELFF
TRBJ2-2 | . | TRBV27 | . | TGTGCCAGCAGTTTATCCAGGATAGACACCGGGGAGCTGTTTTTT | CASSLSRIDTGELFF
TRBJ1-2 | . | TRBV5-1 | TRBD1 | TGCGCCAGCAGCGACGGACAGGGGGCGGGCTATGGCTACACCTTC | CASSDGQGAGYGYTF
TRBJ1-1 | few | TRBV28 | . | TGTGCCAGCAGTTTAACCGGGGAGGAAGCTTTCTTT | CASSLTGEEAFF
TRBJ2-7 | . | TRBV7-6 | . | TGTGCCAGCAGCCAACAACCGGGGTCCTACGAGCAGTACTTC | CASSQQPGSYEQYF
TRBJ2-1 | few | TRBV14 | . | TGTGCCAGCAACCGGGAATATTACAATGAGCAGTTCTTC | CASNREYYNEQFF
TRBJ2-3 | once | TRBV18 | TRBD2 | TGTGCCAGCTCACCGACTAGCGGGGGAAGCACAGATACGCAGTATTTT | CASSPTSGGSTDTQYF
TRBJ2-1 | . | TRBV5-6 | . | TGTGCCAGCAGCTTGGCCCAGGGGTATGAGCAGTTCTTC | CASSLAQGYEQFF
TRBJ2-3 | . | TRBV3-1/TRBV3-2 | TRBD2 | TGTGCCAGCAGCCAGGCAGCGGGAGAAAGCGATACGCAGTATTTT | CASSQAAGESDTQYF
TRBJ2-2 | . | TRBV5-8 | . | TGTGCCAGCAGCTTCAAAGGGGCGAGGACCGGGGAGCTGTTTTTT | CASSFKGARTGELFF
TRBJ1-2 | . | TRBV28 | . | TGTGCCAGCAGTTTGGGAGGGGGAGCAGGCTATGGCTACACCTTC | CASSLGGGAGYGYTF
TRBJ1-5 | few | TRBV7-2 | TRBD1 | TGTGCCAGCAGCAGAGCGGGACAGGGGGCAAGTCAGCCCCAGCATTTT | CASSRAGQGASQPQHF
TRBJ2-3 | . | TRBV9 | . | TGTGCCAGCAGCGTAGAAATCCTTTCCACAGATACGCAGTATTTT | CASSVEILSTDTQYF
TRBJ2-3 | once | TRBV6-5 | TRBD2 | TGTGCCAGCAGCGCGGGACTAGGTACAGATACGCAGTATTTT | CASSAGLGTDTQYF
TRBJ2-4 | . | TRBV2 | . | TGTGCCAGCAGTGAGCTAGGGGACAAAAACATTCAGTACTTC | CASSELGDKNIQYF
TRBJ1-2 | once | TRBV28 | . | TGTGCCAGCAACTCAGGGGCCCCCTCCTGGGGCTACACCTTC | CASNSGAPSWGYTF
TRBJ1-2 | . | TRBV5-4 | TRBD1 | TGTGCCAGCAGCCTGGGACAGGTGGGAGGCTACACCTTC | CASSLGQVGGYTF
TRBJ2-5 | . | TRBV2 | TRBD2 | TGTGCCAGCAGTGGCTGGGCAAGAAACGCTAGCGGCCAAGAGACCCAGTACTTC | CASSGWARNASGQETQYF
TRBJ2-5 | . | TRBV9 | TRBD2 | TGTGGTTACGGGAGGGAGACCCAGTACTTC | CGYGRETQYF
TRBJ2-7 | . | TRBV7-2 | . | TGTGCCAGCAGCTTAGCGCGCGGCGAGCAGTACTTC | CASSLARGEQYF
TRBJ2-7 | . | TRBV9 | . | TGTGCCAGCAGCCCCCGATCGAGGGCCTACGAGCAGTACTTC | CASSPRSRAYEQYF
TRBJ2-5 | . | TRBV28 | TRBD1 | TGTGCCAGCAGTTTCCTGGGACAGGGGGCCCTTGGAGAGACCCAGTACTTC | CASSFLGQGALGETQYF
TRBJ2-5 | . | TRBV6-2/TRBV6-3 | . | TGTGCCAGCAGTTACAACCCGGAAGAGACCCAGTACTTC | CASSYNPEETQYF
TRBJ2-6 | . | TRBV19 | TRBD1 | TGTGCCAGTAGAACCCGGGACAGGGGATCTGGGGCCAACGTCCTGACTTTC | CASRTRDRGSGANVLTF
TRBJ1-2 | . | TRBV27 | . | TGTGCCAGCAGTGAACGGGGGGGCTGGGGCTATGGCTACACCTTC | CASSERGGWGYGYTF
TRBJ2-3 | . | TRBV7-2 | . | TGTGCCAGCAGTTCGGAGCGTCTTACGCAGTATTTT | CASSSERLTQYF
TRBJ1-1 | few | TRBV5-4 | TRBD1 | TGTGCCAGCAGCTGGCCGGACAGGTTCACTGAAGCTTTCTTT | CASSWPDRFTEAFF
TRBJ2-1 | . | TRBV5-4 | . | TGTGCCAGCAGCTTGAGGGGGTGGTCCTACAATGAGCAGTTCTTC | CASSLRGWSYNEQFF
TRBJ2-1 | . | TRBV29-1 | TRBD2 | TGCAGCGTTCAGCGGGGCCCGTCCTACAATGAGCAGTTCTTC | CSVQRGPSYNEQFF